The rows below give T cell receptor beta chains drawn from one sample of a study of graft-versus-host responses after intestinal transplantation. Method: immunoSEQ multiplex PCR; TCRdb's copy keeps in-frame clones and lacks some. The repertoire holds roughly 27,000 clones, about three quarters seen once, with roughly 3.2% in the top ten. Sequencing was performed on ileum tissue, taken 98 days after intestinal transplantation. Receptors originate from a human patient who received an intestinal transplant, so some T cells may come from the graft donor. Both conserved end residues are part of each CDR3. D genes are given only for firm matches. Size is omitted from some rows. Given values are once, few, many or a class for expanded clones.

-	TRBV11-2	-	TRBJ2-1	TGTGCCAGCAGCCCCTCGGCGGGGCTCGGGAATGAGCAGTTCTTC	CASSPSAGLGNEQFF
-	TRBV7-6	-	TRBJ2-3	TGTGCCAGCAGCTTAGTATCGGACAGCACAGATACGCAGTATTTT	CASSLVSDSTDTQYF
-	TRBV5-1	-	TRBJ1-1	TGCGCCAGCAGCTTGGCCGGGTGGCATTCTTTGAACACTGAAGCTTTCTTT	CASSLAGWHSLNTEAFF
-	TRBV9	-	TRBJ1-3	TGTGCCAGCAGCGTAGCCGCAGGGGTGGGAGGAAACACCATATATTTT	CASSVAAGVGGNTIYF
-	TRBV5-1	TRBD2	TRBJ2-5	TGCGCCAGCAGCTTGCCTGTAGCGGGGGGTCAAGAGACCCAGTACTTC	CASSLPVAGGQETQYF
-	TRBV2	-	TRBJ1-3	TGTGCCAGCAGTGGGACTTCTGGAAACACCATATATTTT	CASSGTSGNTIYF
once	TRBV28	TRBD1	TRBJ1-5	TGTGCCAGCAGAGAACCCGTGGGACAGGGGGCCGATCAGCCCCAGCATTTT	CASREPVGQGADQPQHF
-	TRBV5-1	TRBD1	TRBJ2-5	TGCGCCAGCAGCCTGCGGACAGGGATCGGCCAAGAGACCCAGTACTTC	CASSLRTGIGQETQYF
once	TRBV11-2	TRBD2	TRBJ2-1	TGTGCCAGCAGCTTCGGAAGCGGGGGGGTAAATGAGCAGTTCTTC	CASSFGSGGVNEQFF
-	TRBV28	TRBD1	TRBJ1-1	TGTGCCAGCAGCGGTCCGGGACAGGGGGTATCAGGCACTGAAGCTTTCTTT	CASSGPGQGVSGTEAFF
-	TRBV6-1	-	TRBJ2-7	TGTGCCAGCAGTCTTCCCTCCTACGAGCAGTACTTC	CASSLPSYEQYF
-	TRBV30	-	TRBJ1-4	TGTGCCTGGAGTAAACTTAATGAAAAACTGTTTTTT	CAWSKLNEKLFF
-	TRBV6-5	TRBD2	TRBJ2-1	TGTGCCAGCAGCCGCTTATTAGCGGGGGATCTTGAGTTCTTC	CASSRLLAGDLEFF
-	TRBV27	-	TRBJ2-7	TGTGCCAGCAGTTCTACCACACTAGTTTCCGAGCAGTACTTC	CASSSTTLVSEQYF
-	TRBV19	-	TRBJ1-3	TGTGCGAGTAGTACGCTCGCGGGAAACACCATATATTTT	CASSTLAGNTIYF
-	TRBV5-4	-	TRBJ1-6	TGTGCCAGCAGCTTGGATGGGTGGGGGAATTCACCCCTCCACTTT	CASSLDGWGNSPLHF
-	TRBV5-5	TRBD1	TRBJ2-2	TGTGCCAGCAGCCCCGGACAGGGGATCACCGGGGAGCTGTTTTTT	CASSPGQGITGELFF
-	TRBV29-1	TRBD1	TRBJ2-7	TGCAGCCCGGACAGGGACTACGAGCAGTACTTC	CSPDRDYEQYF
-	TRBV29-1	-	TRBJ1-1	TGCAGCGTTAAGGGGTACACTGAAGCTTTCTTT	CSVKGYTEAFF
-	TRBV10-3	TRBD2	TRBJ2-5	TGTGCCATCAGTCCAGCGGGGGGGGAGACCCAGTACTTC	CAISPAGGETQYF
-	TRBV11-3	-	TRBJ2-1	TGTGCCAGCAGCTTAGCAGGTAATGAGCAGTTCTTC	CASSLAGNEQFF
-	TRBV2	TRBD1	TRBJ2-7	TGTGCCAGTGCGAAGAGGACAGGGATTTACGAGCAGTACTTC	CASAKRTGIYEQYF
few	TRBV13	-	TRBJ1-3	TGTGCCAGCAGCTCGGCTGGAAACACCATATATTTT	CASSSAGNTIYF
few	TRBV5-1	-	TRBJ2-7	TGCGCCAGCAGCCTAACAGGGGAGGGTATCAACGAGCAGTACTTC	CASSLTGEGINEQYF
-	TRBV12-5	-	TRBJ2-3	TGTGCTAGTGGTTTGGTAGATGGCGATAGTACGCAGTATTTT	CASGLVDGDSTQYF
-	TRBV7-8	-	TRBJ1-5	TGTGCCAGCAGCTTATGGGCCCTTGGGCAGGGAAATCAGCCCCAGCATTTT	CASSLWALGQGNQPQHF